Each of the 25 T cell receptor beta chains below was sequenced from the same sample in a study of sequential checkpoint blockade in melanoma. Data came from immunoSEQ multiplex PCR; TCRdb stores just in-frame clones and leaves some out. The data hold approximately 22,000 clones, with about four fifths observed a single time. Sample treatment: randomized to nivolumab then ipilimumab (arm A) or the reverse (arm B). Sequenced here: CD8+ T cells sorted from blood (inferred from file names), sampled from a patient given nivolumab and ipilimumab in sequence. Every receptor here comes from a human donor with melanoma.

This sequence joins TRBV14 and TRBJ2-7; D may be TRBD1 (6 bases). The length of the CDR3 is 15 residues. V was cut by 6 bases and J by 7 bases, with 22 bases left in between. Looked up from germline, CDR1 is SGHDN and CDR2 is FVKESK. CDR3 protein: CASRGRDTSFREQYF. DNA for the CDR3: TGTGCCAGCAGGGGAAGGGACACGTCTTTTAGGGAGCAGTACTTC.

This CDR3 reads CASSLGRDYEQFF. The CDR3 coding sequence is TGTGCCAGCAGCTTAGGGCGGGACTATGAGCAGTTCTTC. This rearrangement joins TRBV11-3 to TRBJ2-1; the D gene is possibly TRBD2 (6 bases). CDR1 is SGHNT and CDR2 is YENEEA in the germline V gene. The CDR3 extends over 13 amino acids. The V end was cut by 1 base, the J end by 8 bases, with 9 bases between.

This clone has a handful of counts. The rearrangement joins TRBV2 to TRBJ2-5; D may be TRBD2 (6 bases). Germline CDR1 reads SNHLY; CDR2 reads FYNNEI. This CDR3 region has 15 residues. The V end lost 5 bases, the J end lost 4 bases, and 17 bases lay between the germline ends. The CDR3 DNA reads as TGTGCCAGCAGTTTCCCAGCGGGTGGGGGAGAGACCCAGTACTTC. The encoded protein is CASSFPAGGGETQYF. Full variable domain (remainder filled in from reference TRBV2 and TRBJ2-5): EPEVTQTPSHQVTQMGQEVILRCVPISNHLYFYWYRQILGQKVEFLVSFYNNEISEKSEIFDDQFSVERPDGSNFTLKIRSTKLEDSAMYFCASSFPAGGGETQYFGPGTRLLVL.

The chain couples TRBV18 to TRBJ1-5; D ambiguous. The CDR3 sequence is 13 residues long. In germline, CDR1 is KGHSH, CDR2 LQKENI. Trimming removed 3 bases from V and 4 bases from J, with 7 bases in between. CDR3 amino acids: CASSPQNNQPQHF. As DNA, the CDR3 is TGTGCCAGCTCACCGCAGAATAATCAGCCCCAGCATTTT.

The CDR3 loop reads CASSEGQAYGYTF. The CDR3 DNA is TGTGCCAGCAGCGAGGGACAGGCCTATGGCTACACCTTC. V and J are TRBV5-4 and TRBJ1-2; 8 bases map to TRBD1. The V gene end was trimmed by 4 bases and the J gene end by 4 bases; junction bases not matched to a gene: 3. Looked up from germline, CDR1 is SGHNT and CDR2 is YYREEE (reference sequence). The CDR3 runs 13 residues. The whole variable domain, remainder taken from reference TRBV5-4 and TRBJ1-2, is ETGVTQSPTHLIKTRGQQVTLRCSSQSGHNTVSWYQQALGQGPQFIFQYYREEENGRGNFPPRFSGLQFPNYSSELNVNALELDDSALYLCASSEGQAYGYTFGSGTRLTVV.

The genes are TRBV30 and TRBJ1-2; D remains unclear. The germline V gene encodes CDR1 GTSNPN and CDR2 SVGIG (reference sequence). V lost 2 bases and J lost 7, with 11 bases in between. The CDR3 runs to 12 residues. CDR3 coding DNA: TGTGCCTGGAGTCCTACGGGTCTTGGCTACACCTTC. Translating it yields CAWSPTGLGYTF.

This clone was recorded once. CDR3 residues: CAWTSRGNEQFF. CDR3 sequence (DNA): TGTGCCTGGACGTCTAGGGGCAATGAGCAGTTCTTC. The V gene is TRBV30, the J gene TRBJ2-1; the D gene is possibly TRBD1 (5 bases). CDR3 length: 12 amino acids. Per the germline V gene, CDR1 is GTSNPN and CDR2 is SVGIG (reference sequence). V was trimmed by 4 bases and J by 6 bases, leaving 10 bases between them.

J is TRBJ2-7 and V is TRBV5-5; possibly TRBD1 for D (6 bases). Germline values: CDR1 SGHKS, CDR2 YYEKEE (reference sequence). V dropped 4 bases and J dropped 0 bases, with 14 bases sitting between them. The CDR3 totals 15 residues. The CDR3 bases are TGTGCCAGCAGCCGGCCCGGGACATCCTCCTACGAGCAGTACTTC. Translated: CASSRPGTSSYEQYF.

Of note for this clone: Relative to the germline gene, one junction end is altered; a read error may explain this. The rearrangement uses TRBV11-2 and TRBJ2-2, with TRBD2 matching over 8 bases. The CDR3 runs 13 residues. CDR1 SGHAT and CDR2 FQNNGV come from the germline V gene. The CDR3 sequence: CASSRLEAGGLFF. CDR3 coding DNA: TGTGCCAGCAGCCGACTCGAGGCGGGGGGGCTGTTTTTT.

CDR3 residues: CATSSGRVETQYF. CDR3 bases: TGTGCCACCAGCAGTGGCAGGGTGGAGACCCAGTACTTC. The genes are TRBV15 and TRBJ2-5, with a possible D match to TRBD1 (5 bases). In germline, CDR1 is LNHNV, CDR2 YYDKDF (reference sequence). There are 13 residues in the CDR3. The V end lost 3 bases, the J end lost 5 bases, and 10 bases lay between the germline ends.

The chain joins TRBV29-1 to TRBJ1-4; a possible D gene is TRBD1 (5 bases). V was shortened by 3 bases and J by 5 bases, with 13 bases between the two germline ends. The CDR3 spans 14 residues. The germline V gene has CDR1 SQVTM and CDR2 ANQGSEA. DNA of the CDR3: TGCAGCGTTGAGGTCCCAGGGTCAAATGAAAAACTGTTTTTT. Its protein product is CSVEVPGSNEKLFF.

The chain has TRBV28 and TRBJ1-4; D gene uncertain. CDR3 length equals 12 residues. Per germline, CDR1 MDHEN and CDR2 SYDVKM. Trimming took 8 bases from V and 8 from J, leaving 12 bases between them. The CDR3 coding sequence is TGTGCCAGCGGCGCCCTAGGAGAAAAACTGTTTTTT. Protein product: CASGALGEKLFF.

This clone was detected once. The chain is built from TRBV7-2 and TRBJ2-1; 9 bases agree with TRBD2. This CDR3 contains 15 residues. Germline assignment: CDR1 SGHTA and CDR2 FQGNSA. The J segment lost 8 bases and the V segment lost 6 bases, leaving 11 bases of the junction unmatched. The CDR3 reads CASSPTGTSRDEQFF. In DNA form, the CDR3 reads TGTGCCAGCAGTCCGACCGGGACTAGCAGGGATGAGCAGTTCTTC.

This rearrangement joins TRBV2 to TRBJ1-5; possible D gene TRBD1, 5 bases. V lost 3 bases to trimming and J lost 2 bases, with 11 bases between them. CDR1 SNHLY and CDR2 FYNNEI come from the germline V gene. This CDR3 region has 15 residues. The CDR3, as DNA: TGTGCCAGCAGTGATGCAGGGTTGGGCAATCAGCCCCAGCATTTT. Translation: CASSDAGLGNQPQHF.

The V call is TRBV2, the J call TRBJ1-2; TRBD1 matches 8 bases. Germline trimming cut 5 bases from V and 8 bases from J; bases unmatched to any gene: 13. This CDR3 region has 15 residues. Germline CDR1 is SNHLY and CDR2 is FYNNEI. Written as DNA, the CDR3 is TGTGCCAGCAGTAATTCCCGACAGGGGAGAGAGGGCTACACCTTC. This translates into CASSNSRQGREGYTF.

This clone was detected only once. Mismatch with germline at one junction end may stem from a read error. This sequence joins TRBV6-5 and TRBJ2-5; perhaps TRBD1 as D (6 bases). The J call may be faulty, since TRBJ2-7 better matches the DNA end. The CDR3 contains 14 residues. Looked up from germline, CDR1 is MNHEY and CDR2 is SVGAGI. The CDR3 DNA sequence: TGCGCCAGCAGTTCCTTAACAGGGTCCTACGAGCAGTACTTC. Its translation: CASSSLTGSYEQYF.

The V call is TRBV10-3, the J call TRBJ2-2; the match to TRBD2 covers 11 bases. Germline V gives CDR1 ENHRY, CDR2 SYGVKD. Germline trimming cut 6 bases from V and 5 bases from J; bases unmatched to any gene: 8. The CDR3 loop spans 16 amino acids. The CDR3 loop reads CAISPSGTSGTGELFF. Here the CDR3 DNA reads TGTGCCATCAGCCCTTCCGGGACTAGCGGTACCGGGGAGCTGTTTTTT.

This chain connects TRBV7-6 to TRBJ2-1, with 14 bases identical to TRBD2. Germline V lookup: CDR1 SGHVS, CDR2 FNYEAQ. This CDR3 is 16 amino acids long. With V trimmed by 5 bases and J by 9 bases, 9 bases remained unmatched. CDR3 in amino acids: CASSLRGLAGEGEQFF. As DNA, the CDR3 is TGTGCCAGCAGCCTCCGGGGACTAGCGGGAGAGGGTGAGCAGTTCTTC.

The genes are TRBV5-8 and TRBJ2-2; 7 bases are a match to TRBD1. Per germline, CDR1 SGHTS and CDR2 YDEGEE. The CDR3 length is 15 residues. V gave up 4 bases and J gave up 4 bases; unmatched junction bases: 7. The CDR3 DNA sequence: TGTGCCAGCAGCCGTGGACAGGTTCGCACCGGGGAGCTGTTTTTT. Translating gives CASSRGQVRTGELFF.

The chain is built from TRBV4-3 and TRBJ1-4; 12 bases match TRBD1. J lost 8 bases, V lost 2 bases, and 9 bases had no gene match. Germline lookup yields CDR1 LGHNA and CDR2 YSLEER. This CDR3 contains 17 residues. The CDR3 sequence is CASSQRTPGQGAEKLFF. CDR3 in DNA: TGCGCCAGCAGCCAAAGGACGCCGGGACAGGGGGCAGAAAAACTGTTTTTT.

The chain carries TRBV23-1 and TRBJ2-2, with TRBD2 matching over 8 bases. TRBV23-1 has ORF status, its function being uncertain. There are 13 residues in the CDR3. V shed 7 bases, J shed 9 bases, and the junction held 7 bases outside the gene matches. This chain's CDR3 is CASIRGGVWELFF. The CDR3 DNA follows: TGCGCCAGCATCCGGGGGGGTGTCTGGGAGCTGTTTTTT.

In DNA form, the CDR3 reads TGTGCCAGCCTGGGGGGGAGGGGAGTCGGGGATACGCAGTATTTT. Residues: CASLGGRGVGDTQYF. The V gene is TRBV2, the J gene TRBJ2-3; 7 bases are a match to TRBD2. J lost 6 bases, V lost 8 bases, and 14 bases had no gene match. The CDR3 runs 15 residues. Germline CDR1 and CDR2: SNHLY and FYNNEI.

This clone was seen only a few times. The chain couples TRBV6-6 to TRBJ2-2; 7 bases agree with TRBD2. The CDR3 sequence is 15 residues long. The V and J ends lost 6 bases and 4 bases, in that order; junction bases with no gene match: 8. Germline-derived CDR1 and CDR2 are MNHNY and SVGAGI (reference sequence). The CDR3 region has the DNA TGTGCCAGCAGCCAGGGAGGGTGGGCCACCGGGGAGCTGTTTTTT. This gives the protein CASSQGGWATGELFF.

This clone was counted between two and nine times. V usage is TRBV19 and J usage is TRBJ2-7; 10 positions match TRBD1. Trimming at V came to 3 bases and at J to 2 bases, leaving 4 bases not matched to a gene. The CDR3 is made up of 15 amino acids. Germline values: CDR1 LNHDA, CDR2 SQIVND (reference sequence). The CDR3 DNA reads as TGTGCCAGTAGTATCCGACAGGGGGCTACCTACGAGCAGTACTTC. It yields the protein CASSIRQGATYEQYF. The full variable domain, with the rest looked up from reference TRBV19 and TRBJ2-7, is DGGITQSPKYLFRKEGQNVTLSCEQNLNHDAMYWYRQDPGQGLRLIYYSQIVNDFQKGDIAEGYSVSREKKESFPLTVTSAQKNPTAFYLCASSIRQGATYEQYFGPGTRLTVT.

The CDR3 sequence is CASSDISGRHNTGELFF. The CDR3 bases are TGTGCCAGCAGTGACATTAGCGGGAGACACAACACCGGGGAGCTGTTTTTT. This chain joins TRBV6-1 and TRBJ2-2; the match to TRBD2 covers 9 bases. The CDR3 is 17 residues long. Unmatched junction bases numbered 7, after V lost 3 bases and J lost 2 bases. CDR1 and CDR2 from the germline V gene are MNHNS and SASEGT.